This TCR beta chain was sequenced during a study of T cell repertoires in cytomegalovirus infection. Each CDR3 protein gets one entry after TCRdb re-called the reads with MiXCR. The repertoire includes over 200,000 distinct CDR3 sequences, 12% to 15% of them detected once, and 7% to 9.5% sits in the top ten. V dropped 4 bases and J dropped 8 bases, with 14 bases sitting between them. Germline V gene sequence: CDR1 SGHDN, CDR2 FVKESK. This CDR3 spans 14 amino acids. As regards this clonotype: Its specificity is not known.

General study findings and limits: Dominating the ex vivo response were TCR beta clonotypes that were CMV-specific and HLA-C-restricted.

The V gene is TRBV14, the J gene TRBJ1-4; D possibly corresponds to TRBD1 (6 bases). This TCR was recovered from a human donor in good health (CMV status not recorded). Some clones in this sample may be carry-over from other donors' samples. The sequencing sample was made of PBMCs. CDR3 residues: CASSPRRGLEKLFF. The CDR3 DNA follows: TGTGCCAGCAGCCCAAGGCGGGGGCTGGAAAAACTGTTTTTT.